Shown below are 14 T cell receptor beta chains from a single sample sequenced in a study of TIL therapy for anti-PD-1-resistant metastatic lung cancer. The time point was: pre-treatment sample, taken before nivolumab and TIL therapy. Pleural nodules or supraclavicular lymph nodes made up most of the excised metastases sampled. This was the immunoSEQ v3 assay. The repertoire was sequenced with immunoSEQ multiplex PCR; TCRdb's copy has only in-frame clones and lacks some. In the table there are approximately 23,000 clones, approximately 63% of which are singletons. Sample: tumor tissue, taken at baseline. Every receptor here comes from a woman aged 25 to 80 with non-small cell lung cancer.

This clone appeared a single time. The chain is built from TRBV2 and TRBJ2-7; D is possibly TRBD2 (6 bases). This CDR3 contains 14 residues. Per the germline V gene, CDR1 is SNHLY and CDR2 is FYNNEI. V lost 5 bases and J lost 4, with 15 bases in between. CDR3 region: CASSPPGTDYEQYF. CDR3 nucleotide sequence: TGTGCCAGCAGTCCCCCCGGGACTGATTACGAGCAGTACTTC.

This clone has more than one count but fewer than ten. This CDR3 is CSAPNTGELFF. The CDR3 region has the DNA TGCAGTGCTCCGAACACCGGGGAGCTGTTTTTT. The chain uses TRBV20-1 and TRBJ2-2; D remains ambiguous. This CDR3 region has 11 residues. V was trimmed by 5 bases and J by 0 bases, leaving 1 base between them. Germline loops: CDR1 DFQATT, CDR2 SNEGSKA (reference sequence).

The rearrangement joins TRBV4-2 to TRBJ2-5; D possibly corresponds to TRBD1 (5 bases). This CDR3 comprises 14 residues. Trimming pared 0 bases from V and 1 base from J, leaving 6 bases between. Germline V lookup: CDR1 LGHNA, CDR2 YNFKEQ. The CDR3 bases are TGTGCCAGCAGCCAAGAGGGGCTCCAAGAGACCCAGTACTTC. Its protein product is CASSQEGLQETQYF.

CDR3 region: CASSWGGKETQYF. The CDR3 DNA sequence: TGTGCCAGCAGCTGGGGAGGAAAAGAGACCCAGTACTTC. The J gene is TRBJ2-5, the V gene TRBV2; D possibly corresponds to TRBD2 (6 bases). Germline V gene data show CDR1 as SNHLY and CDR2 as FYNNEI. Trimming removed 6 bases from V and 3 bases from J, with 11 bases in between. The CDR3 loop spans 13 amino acids.

The chain carries TRBV7-6 and TRBJ2-5; weak D call: TRBD1 (5 bases). Germline V gene data show CDR1 as SGHVS and CDR2 as FNYEAQ. The CDR3 sequence is 15 residues long. V shed 7 bases and J shed 2 bases, with 17 bases lying between them. In nucleotides, the CDR3 is TGTGCCAGCACACCCATGGGAAGGGGTCAAGAGACCCAGTACTTC. Translating gives CASTPMGRGQETQYF. The full variable domain, with the rest looked up from reference TRBV7-6 and TRBJ2-5, is GAGVSQSPRYKVTKRGQDVALRCDPISGHVSLYWYRQALGQGPEFLTYFNYEAQQDKSGLPNDRFSAERPEGSISTLTIQRTEQRDSAMYRCASTPMGRGQETQYFGPGTRLLVL.

The V gene is TRBV2, the J gene TRBJ2-7; maybe TRBD2 (5 bases). CDR3 length: 14 amino acids. The germline V gene encodes CDR1 SNHLY and CDR2 FYNNEI. V gave up 6 bases and J gave up 5 bases, with 17 bases separating them. Written as DNA, the CDR3 is TGTGCCAGCAGGTTGGTAGGTTCTAGCCACGAGCAGTACTTC. This encodes CASRLVGSSHEQYF.

This clone was seen just once. The genes are TRBV27 and TRBJ2-1; D gene uncertain. The CDR3 spans 13 residues. CDR1 MNHEY and CDR2 SMNVEV come from the germline V gene (reference sequence). Trimming took off 10 bases at V and 5 bases at J, with 15 bases between the two ends. The CDR3 protein is CATRAEYHNEQFF. In DNA, the CDR3 is TGTGCCACTCGGGCGGAGTATCACAATGAGCAGTTCTTC.

This clone appeared a few times. CDR3 residues: CASTSRQGNYGYTF. The DNA for the CDR3 is TGTGCCAGCACCTCGCGACAGGGGAACTATGGCTACACCTTC. The gene calls are TRBV7-8 and TRBJ1-2; 8 positions match TRBD1. Losses at the gene ends were 7 bases for V and 2 bases for J; bases not matched to a gene: 6. CDR1 is SGHVS and CDR2 is FQNEAQ in the germline V gene. CDR3 size: 14 residues.

The chain carries TRBV6-1 and TRBJ1-2, with unresolved D. With 2 bases removed from V and 5 bases from J, the gap between germline ends came to 9 bases. This CDR3 has 13 amino acids. CDR1 and CDR2 from the germline V gene are MNHNS and SASEGT. CDR3 bases: TGTGCCAGCAGTGAACGCGATGAGTATGGCTACACCTTC. Encoded protein: CASSERDEYGYTF.

This rearrangement joins TRBV29-1 to TRBJ1-3; 7 bases are shared with TRBD1. Germline V gene data show CDR1 as SQVTM and CDR2 as ANQGSEA. The CDR3 spans 14 residues. V was clipped by 4 bases and J by 1 base; unmatched bases: 4. This CDR3 is CSVVTGKSGNTIYF. The CDR3 region has the DNA TGCAGCGTTGTGACAGGGAAGTCTGGAAACACCATATATTTT.

The chain couples TRBV19 to TRBJ2-7; 8 bases fit TRBD2. CDR3 length equals 16 residues. The germline V gene has CDR1 LNHDA and CDR2 SQIVND (reference sequence). Trimming cost V 6 bases and J 3 bases; bases outside gene matches: 13. CDR3 in DNA: TGTGCCAGTAGCTCCCTTTACGGGGGGGCTGGCTACGAGCAGTACTTC. Translated: CASSSLYGGAGYEQYF.

Only one count was recorded for this clone. The chain employs TRBV6-5 and TRBJ2-7, with D perhaps matching TRBD2 (5 bases). The CDR3 loop spans 13 amino acids. CDR1 and CDR2 (germline): MNHEY, SVGAGI. The V and J ends lost 6 bases and 5 bases respectively, with 14 bases between them. Written as DNA, the CDR3 is TGTGCCAGCAGCCCACTCGGGGTGCACGAGCAGTACTTC. Its protein product is CASSPLGVHEQYF.

The V and J genes are TRBV5-8 and TRBJ1-2, with D unclear. The CDR3 consists of 12 residues. Looked up from germline, CDR1 is SGHTS and CDR2 is YDEGEE. The ends were cut back, 4 bases at V and 3 bases at J, with 7 bases in the middle. DNA of the CDR3: TGTGCCAGCAGCAGGGATCACTATGGCTACACCTTC. Translating it yields CASSRDHYGYTF.

This clone was found a few times. The V call is TRBV2, the J call TRBJ2-7; TRBD1 is a possible D gene (6 bases). Deletions cut 8 bases from V and 6 bases from J, with 17 bases between. CDR3 length: 13 amino acids. Per the germline V gene, CDR1 is SNHLY and CDR2 is FYNNEI. The CDR3 DNA reads as TGTGCCAGCGGACAGACCCAACTATCCGAGCAGTACTTC. Translation gives CASGQTQLSEQYF.